This TCR beta chain was found in a study of blood T cell repertoires in COVID-19. About the study: Italy, Spain and the United States were the sources of the convalescent and acute COVID-19 samples. T cells, B-cell-depleted T cells, or PBMCs provided the cDNA or gDNA that served as material.

The CDR3 length is 14 residues. The V gene's germline CDR1 is MNHEY and CDR2 SMNVEV (reference sequence). V was shortened by 3 bases and J by 1 base, with 9 bases between the two germline ends. In the original workflow: Reference gene primer amplification yielded estimated nucleated cell counts. Assay used: immunoSEQ multiplex PCR; TCRdb lists only in-frame clones, some missing. V and J calls plus clone size are reproduced from that table; the DNA served to infer D and trimming. The sample consists of under 200,000 clones, approximately 86% of them appearing once. Sample: peripheral blood. The rearrangement uses TRBV27 and TRBJ1-1; tentatively, D is TRBD1 (5 bases). This TCR derives from a man aged 60-69 years with acute or convalescent COVID-19. CDR3 DNA sequence: TGTGCCAGCAGTTTCGGGGGGTCGAACACTGAAGCTTTCTTT. This translates into CASSFGGSNTEAFF.